This T cell receptor (beta chain) was captured by sequencing in a study of shared clonotypes between healthy human individuals. Sequenced by immunoSEQ multiplex PCR; TCRdb stores in-frame clones only, minus some. Among hundreds of thousands of clones listed, around two thirds were seen once. Study-wide points: Incomplete sequencing of sorted subsets was indicated by rarefaction despite large depth.

V lost 8 bases and J lost 0, with 17 bases in between. This CDR3 region has 17 residues. Germline V gene sequence: CDR1 MNHEY, CDR2 SMNVEV (reference sequence). This clone was found a few times. The antigen is undetermined. The sample taken for sequencing was memory CD4+ T cells sorted from blood. Subset here: CD45RA-negative fraction. The source is a woman in her 30s in good health. The chain employs TRBV27 and TRBJ2-6; no definite D call. The CDR3 spells CASGFLASNSGANVLTF. Here the CDR3 DNA reads TGTGCCAGCGGGTTTCTGGCGAGCAACTCTGGGGCCAACGTCCTGACTTTC.